A selection of T cell receptor beta chains follows, all from one sample in a study of blood T cell repertoires in COVID-19. Sequencing used immunoSEQ multiplex PCR; TCRdb keeps in-frame clones, though not all of them. In the table there are 130,000 to 150,000 clones, about 79% of which are singletons. Sequencing input: peripheral blood. Every receptor here comes from a man between 60 and 75 years old with active or convalescent COVID-19. The CDR3 runs from the conserved cysteine through the conserved F or W. Fields, in order: J gene, D gene, clone size, V gene, CDR3 length, CDR3 protein, CDR3 DNA. D genes are given only for firm matches. For some rows the clone size is stated as once, few or many, or as a class when expanded; others skip it.

>TRBJ1-5|TRBD1|.|TRBV4-1|16
CASSQKTGADNQPQHF
TGCGCCAGCAGCCAAAAGACAGGGGCGGATAATCAGCCCCAGCATTTT
>TRBJ2-7|.|.|TRBV7-9|14
CASSHTRGPYEQYF
TGTGCCAGCAGCCACACCAGGGGACCCTACGAGCAGTACTTC
>TRBJ1-2|.|once|TRBV12-3/TRBV12-4|13
CASTKTDNYGYTF
TGTGCCAGCACCAAGACAGATAACTATGGCTACACCTTC
>TRBJ2-5|.|.|TRBV5-1|16
CASSLGAGLDRETQYF
TGCGCCAGCAGCTTGGGGGCGGGACTCGACCGGGAGACCCAGTACTTC
>TRBJ1-2|TRBD1|.|TRBV7-2|16
CASSLVAGTADYGYTF
TGTGCCAGCAGCTTAGTTGCCGGGACAGCGGATTATGGCTACACCTTC
>TRBJ2-1|TRBD2|.|TRBV9|16
CASSIPRSGGAYEQFF
TGTGCCAGCAGCATACCCCGTAGCGGGGGGGCATATGAGCAGTTCTTC
>TRBJ2-2|.|.|TRBV7-2|14
CASSAEGAIGELFF
TGTGCCAGCTCCGCGGAGGGGGCGATCGGGGAGCTGTTTTTT
>TRBJ1-1|TRBD1|.|TRBV18|15
CASSPLGQGGTEAFF
TGTGCCAGCTCACCACTAGGACAGGGAGGCACTGAAGCTTTCTTT
>TRBJ1-1|.|.|TRBV12-3/TRBV12-4|12
CASSFPGTEAFF
TGTGCCAGCAGTTTTCCGGGGACTGAAGCTTTCTTT
>TRBJ1-3|.|.|TRBV5-6|17
CASSLRGYQSSGNTIYF
TGTGCCAGCAGCTTGAGAGGGTACCAGAGCTCTGGAAACACCATATATTTT
>TRBJ1-1|.|once|TRBV30|14
CAWSEVGRGTEAFF
TGTGCCTGGAGTGAGGTGGGAAGGGGCACTGAAGCTTTCTTT
>TRBJ1-5|.|.|TRBV6-6|14
CASSYFRVVQPQHF
TGTGCCAGCAGTTACTTCAGGGTGGTTCAGCCCCAGCATTTT
>TRBJ2-3|.|.|TRBV29-1|13
CSVVRASTDTQYF
TGCAGCGTTGTGAGGGCTAGCACAGATACGCAGTATTTT
>TRBJ2-1|.|once|TRBV7-2|14
CASSYLGAYNEQFF
TGTGCCAGCAGCTACCTGGGCGCCTACAATGAGCAGTTCTTC
>TRBJ2-3|.|.|TRBV7-9|16
CASSFQSTTEPDTQYF
TGTGCCAGCAGCTTTCAGAGTACGACAGAGCCAGATACGCAGTATTTT
>TRBJ2-7|TRBD2|few|TRBV11-2|17
CASSLIPSGGGAYEQYF
TGTGCCAGCAGCTTAATCCCTAGCGGGGGGGGTGCCTACGAGCAGTACTTC
>TRBJ1-2|.|.|TRBV7-9|15
CASSLTPQGYYGYTF
TGTGCCAGCAGCCTGACCCCACAGGGTTACTATGGCTACACCTTC
>TRBJ2-3|TRBD1|.|TRBV7-2|15
CASSQRGGEADTQYF
TGTGCCAGCAGCCAAAGAGGGGGCGAAGCAGATACGCAGTATTTT
>TRBJ1-3|TRBD1|.|TRBV6-5|15
CASSLRAGGRNTIYF
TGTGCCAGCAGCCTGAGGGCAGGGGGTAGAAACACCATATATTTT
>TRBJ1-2|.|.|TRBV19|14
CATKTRVANYGYTF
TGTGCCACCAAGACCCGGGTAGCTAACTATGGCTACACCTTC
>TRBJ1-1|.|once|TRBV7-7|13
CASSFRQDTEAFF
TGTGCCAGCAGTTTCCGCCAGGACACTGAAGCTTTCTTT
>TRBJ1-5|.|.|TRBV6-2/TRBV6-3|15
CASSDDNRLNQPQHF
TGTGCCAGCAGTGACGACAACAGGTTAAATCAGCCCCAGCATTTT
>TRBJ2-2|TRBD1|.|TRBV4-1|17
CASSQVQGPLFGGELFF
TGCGCCAGCAGCCAAGTACAGGGGCCTTTATTCGGCGGGGAGCTGTTTTTT
>TRBJ1-5|TRBD1|.|TRBV2|16
CASSGLQGLSNQPQHF
TGTGCCAGCAGTGGACTACAGGGGTTAAGCAATCAGCCCCAGCATTTT
>TRBJ1-2|TRBD1|.|TRBV19|13
CATKQGTLRGYTF
TGTGCCACCAAACAGGGGACCCTGCGTGGCTACACCTTC
>TRBJ2-1|TRBD1|.|TRBV24-1|16
CATSDFRGQGANEQFF
TGTGCCACCAGTGATTTTAGAGGACAGGGGGCAAATGAGCAGTTCTTC
>TRBJ1-5|.|.|TRBV24-1|14
CATSVAGEGQPQHF
TGTGCCACCTCGGTTGCGGGAGAAGGTCAGCCCCAGCATTTT
>TRBJ1-2|TRBD1|.|TRBV2|11
CAITGDYGYTF
TGTGCCATAACAGGGGACTATGGCTACACCTTC
>TRBJ1-6|.|.|TRBV7-2|16
CASSLQGVRDNSPLHF
TGTGCCAGCAGCCTACAGGGAGTACGGGATAATTCACCCCTCCACTTT
>TRBJ2-7|TRBD1|.|TRBV30|15
CAWSVLGQGYYEQYF
TGTGCCTGGAGTGTACTGGGACAGGGGTACTACGAGCAGTACTTC
>TRBJ1-3|TRBD1|.|TRBV10-3|16
CAISKDRAYSGNTIYF
TGTGCCATCAGTAAGGACAGGGCCTACTCTGGAAACACCATATATTTT
>TRBJ1-1|TRBD1|.|TRBV3-1/TRBV3-2|14
CASSRQGANTEAFF
TGTGCCAGCAGCCGACAGGGGGCGAACACTGAAGCTTTCTTT
>TRBJ1-6|TRBD1|.|TRBV3-1/TRBV3-2|13
CASSRDRDSPLHF
TGTGCCAGCAGCCGGGACAGGGATTCACCCCTCCACTTT
>TRBJ1-1|TRBD1|few|TRBV4-1|15
CASSQRTGLNTEAFF
TGCGCCAGCAGCCAAAGGACAGGCCTAAACACTGAAGCTTTCTTT
>TRBJ1-3|TRBD1|.|TRBV5-6|16
CASSRGQNLGGNTIYF
TGTGCCAGCAGCCGGGGACAGAACCTAGGTGGAAACACCATATATTTT
>TRBJ2-7|TRBD2|.|TRBV27|16
CASSLSRTSDNYEQYF
TGTGCCAGCAGTTTATCTCGGACTAGCGATAACTACGAGCAGTACTTC
>TRBJ2-3|.|.|TRBV6-2/TRBV6-3|15
CASSYVRNREDTQYF
TGTGCCAGCAGTTACGTCCGCAATAGAGAGGATACGCAGTATTTT
>TRBJ1-4|TRBD1|.|TRBV11-3|13
CASSLTGYEKLFF
TGTGCCAGCAGCTTGACAGGGTATGAAAAACTGTTTTTT
>TRBJ1-2|TRBD1|.|TRBV30|13
CACPGQGMDGYTF
TGTGCCTGCCCGGGACAGGGGATGGATGGCTACACCTTC
>TRBJ2-3|TRBD2|.|TRBV14|15
CASSPGTSGTYTQYF
TGTGCCAGCAGCCCCGGGACTAGCGGGACTTATACGCAGTATTTT
>TRBJ1-1|.|.|TRBV7-9|15
CASRGSGATNTEAFF
TGTGCCAGCAGGGGCTCAGGCGCCACGAACACTGAAGCTTTCTTT
>TRBJ1-6|.|.|TRBV7-9|15
CASSLRDNPNSPLHF
TGTGCCAGCAGCCTGCGCGACAACCCTAATTCACCCCTCCACTTT
>TRBJ1-2|.|.|TRBV7-2|18
CASSLVGDGSPVNYGYTF
TGTGCCAGCAGCTTAGTAGGAGACGGGTCCCCGGTTAACTATGGCTACACCTTC
>TRBJ1-1|.|.|TRBV4-3|15
CASSQGLRWNTEAFF
TGCGCCAGCAGCCAAGGACTGAGATGGAACACTGAAGCTTTCTTT
>TRBJ1-1|TRBD1|.|TRBV19|15
CASSISPGGNTEAFF
TGTGCCAGTAGTATTTCCCCAGGGGGGAACACTGAAGCTTTCTTT
>TRBJ1-2|TRBD1|few|TRBV19|14
CASSVDRALYGYTF
TGTGCCAGTAGTGTGGACAGGGCACTCTATGGCTACACCTTC
>TRBJ1-2|.|.|TRBV4-1|17
CASSQDREDGRFYGYTF
TGCGCCAGCAGCCAAGATAGGGAGGACGGAAGATTCTATGGCTACACCTTC
>TRBJ1-1|TRBD1|few|TRBV7-9|15
CASSFLGAGGTEAFF
TGTGCCAGCAGCTTCCTGGGGGCAGGGGGAACTGAAGCTTTCTTT
>TRBJ1-5|.|.|TRBV6-1|19
CASSEGGRGFGVGNQPQHF
TGTGCCAGCAGTGAAGGAGGGCGAGGGTTCGGAGTGGGCAATCAGCCCCAGCATTTT
>TRBJ1-6|.|.|TRBV4-3|16
CASSQDETGYNSPLHF
TGCGCCAGCAGCCAAGATGAGACAGGCTATAATTCACCCCTCCACTTT
>TRBJ1-2|TRBD1|.|TRBV6-5|15
CASSSPGQNNYGYTF
TGTGCCAGCAGTTCGCCGGGACAGAACAACTATGGCTACACCTTC
>TRBJ1-2|.|.|TRBV19|14
CASSIAGSFYGYTF
TGTGCCAGTAGTATTGCAGGGTCGTTCTATGGCTACACCTTC
>TRBJ2-5|TRBD2|.|TRBV2|17
CASSGTSGRGVGETQYF
TGTGCCAGCAGCGGGACTAGCGGGAGAGGAGTAGGGGAGACCCAGTACTTC